The clone carrying this TCR beta chain was detected once. Antigen: not known. The sample belongs to a study of OX40 agonist ivuxolimab in advanced cancers. Study information: Males comprised about 78% of the group, whose mean age was about 60 years (range roughly 20 to 85). Partial responses occurred in three patients (one hepatocellular carcinoma, two cutaneous melanoma). Study observations and caveats: The study observed clonal expansion of CD4+ and CD8+ blood T cells by week 6 at 0.1 to 3.0 mg/kg.

J was trimmed by 11 bases and V by 5 bases; bases with no gene match: 28. This CDR3 is built from 20 residues. Germline V gene lookup returns CDR1 SGHVS and CDR2 FQNEAQ. This table comes from immunoSEQ multiplex PCR, and its TCRdb copy is limited to in-frame clones, with some not included. The data contain 55,000 to 70,000 clones, around 85% of them singletons. The sampling schedule covered blood at baseline, cycle 4 day 1, and cycle 7 day 1. V and J are TRBV7-8 and TRBJ2-1; 9 bases line up with TRBD1. The specimen comprised CD4+ or CD8+ T cells sorted from blood, sampled in a trial of the OX40 agonist ivuxolimab. The TCR originated in an adult with an advanced solid tumor such as melanoma, head and neck, liver or kidney cancer. DNA for the CDR3: TGTGCCAGCAGCCCTACTCGAACCCTCAACTCGGACAGGGGCCGTGATAAGCAGTTCTTC. Its translation is CASSPTRTLNSDRGRDKQFF. Using reference TRBV7-8 and TRBJ2-1 for the parts outside the CDR3, the full variable domain is GAGVSQSPRYKVAKRGQDVALRCDPISGHVSLFWYQQALGQGPEFLTYFQNEAQLDKSGLPSDRFFAERPEGSVSTLKIQRTQQEDSAVYLCASSPTRTLNSDRGRDKQFFGPGTRLTVL.